The text below deals with one T cell receptor (beta chain). Antigen: not known. This table comes from immunoSEQ multiplex PCR, and its TCRdb copy is limited to in-frame clones, with some not included. The sample lists 45,000 to 50,000 clones, about nine tenths occurring once. Looked up from germline, CDR1 is GTSNPN and CDR2 is SVGIG (reference sequence). The CDR3 consists of 15 residues. V was clipped by 2 bases and J by 0 bases, with 10 bases between them. This sample was taken from a study of PD-L1 blockade in urothelial cancer. Study-wide context: Individuals in the cohort had been given 0 to 3 earlier chemotherapy regimens. Samples came from 3 weeks, at the second dose, and 6 weeks into treatment. The study, taken as a whole, reports: Durable benefit accompanied greater 3-week expansion of tumor-associated blood clones.

Samples were collected from each patient before treatment and during treatment. Each patient gave between 1 and 8 of them in total. The TCR originated in a man older than 75 with urothelial cancer. Sequenced here: PBMCs, sampled around atezolizumab (anti-PD-L1) treatment. This chain joins TRBV30 and TRBJ2-2, with D perhaps matching TRBD1 (5 bases). CDR3 sequence reads: CAWSKVTANTGELFF. The CDR3 DNA follows: TGTGCCTGGAGTAAAGTGACAGCGAACACCGGGGAGCTGTTTTTT.